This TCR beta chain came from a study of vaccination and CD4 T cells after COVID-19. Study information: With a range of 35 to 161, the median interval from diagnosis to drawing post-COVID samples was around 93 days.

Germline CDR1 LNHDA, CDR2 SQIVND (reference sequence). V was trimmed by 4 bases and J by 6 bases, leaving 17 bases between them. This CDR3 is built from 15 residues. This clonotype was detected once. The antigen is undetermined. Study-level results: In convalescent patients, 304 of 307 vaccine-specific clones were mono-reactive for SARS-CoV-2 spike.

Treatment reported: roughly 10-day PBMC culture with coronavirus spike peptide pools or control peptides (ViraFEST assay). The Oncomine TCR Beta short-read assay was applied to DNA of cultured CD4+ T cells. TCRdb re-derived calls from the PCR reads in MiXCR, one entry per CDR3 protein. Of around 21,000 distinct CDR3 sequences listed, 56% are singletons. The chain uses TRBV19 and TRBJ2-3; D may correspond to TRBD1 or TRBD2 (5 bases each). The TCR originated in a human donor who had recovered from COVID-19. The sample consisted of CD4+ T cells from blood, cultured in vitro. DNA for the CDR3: TGTGCCAGTAGTACGGGACGGCGGGCGGCGGATACGCAGTATTTT. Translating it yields CASSTGRRAADTQYF.